This TCR beta chain emerged from a study of T cells after yellow fever vaccination. Study background: Researchers used SMART-Seq v4 Ultra Low Input to prepare fractions that had low cell numbers.

Overall study findings and caveats: Reappearance after the booster was seen for most primary-vaccination clones, at 95% to 96% CD4 and 70% to 90% CD8. Researchers noted that a small share of clonotypes showed up in both CD4 and CD8 compartments. Faster peaking, at day 5 versus 15, marked a secondary response that was weaker.

Germline V gene data show CDR1 as LGHNA and CDR2 as YSLEER. The CDR3 totals 15 residues. Unmatched junction bases numbered 8, after V lost 4 bases and J lost 8 bases. The sample holds a few counts of this clonotype. MiXCR, applied by TCRdb to the 5' RACE reads, yields one record per CDR3 protein. The sample includes 65,000 to 90,000 distinct CDR3 sequences, 10% to 15% of them seen just once. This receptor was taken from a man aged 18 to 29 who received the YFV17D yellow fever vaccine. The genes are TRBV4-3 and TRBJ1-6; 7 positions match TRBD1. Sample: CD8+ T cells not binding an NS4B(214-222) dextramer, sorted from PBMCs, taken 21 days after the first yellow fever vaccination. In nucleotides, the CDR3 is TGCGCCAGCAGCCTAAAACAGGGGTGGGATTCACCCCTCCACTTT. Its protein product is CASSLKQGWDSPLHF.